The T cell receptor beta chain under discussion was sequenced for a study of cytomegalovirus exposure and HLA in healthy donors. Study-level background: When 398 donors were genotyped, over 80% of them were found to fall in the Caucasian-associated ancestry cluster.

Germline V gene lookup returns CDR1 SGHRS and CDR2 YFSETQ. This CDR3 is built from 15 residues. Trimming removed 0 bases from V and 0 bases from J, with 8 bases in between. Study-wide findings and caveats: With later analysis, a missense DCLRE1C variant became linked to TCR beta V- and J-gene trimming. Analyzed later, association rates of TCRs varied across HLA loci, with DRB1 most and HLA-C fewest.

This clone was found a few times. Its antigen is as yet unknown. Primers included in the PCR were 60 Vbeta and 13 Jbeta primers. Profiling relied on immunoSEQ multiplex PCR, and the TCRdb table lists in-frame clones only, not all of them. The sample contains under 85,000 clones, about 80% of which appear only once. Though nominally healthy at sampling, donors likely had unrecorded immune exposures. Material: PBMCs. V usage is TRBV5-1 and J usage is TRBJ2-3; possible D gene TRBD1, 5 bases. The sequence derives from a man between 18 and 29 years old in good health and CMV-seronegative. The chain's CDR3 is CASSLVAGSTDTQYF. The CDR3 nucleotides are TGCGCCAGCAGCTTGGTAGCAGGGAGCACAGATACGCAGTATTTT.